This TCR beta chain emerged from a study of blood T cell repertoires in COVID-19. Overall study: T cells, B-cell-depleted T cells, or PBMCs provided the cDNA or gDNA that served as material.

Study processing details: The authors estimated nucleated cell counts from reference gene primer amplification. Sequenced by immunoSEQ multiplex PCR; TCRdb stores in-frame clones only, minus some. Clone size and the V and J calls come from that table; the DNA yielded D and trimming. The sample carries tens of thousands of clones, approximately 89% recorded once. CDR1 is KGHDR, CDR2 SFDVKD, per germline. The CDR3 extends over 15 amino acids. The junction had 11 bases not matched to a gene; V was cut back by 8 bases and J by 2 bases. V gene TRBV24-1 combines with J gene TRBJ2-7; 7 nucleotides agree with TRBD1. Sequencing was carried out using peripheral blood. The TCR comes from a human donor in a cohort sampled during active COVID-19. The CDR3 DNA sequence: TGTGCCACCACCACTCCCATACAGGGGCCCTACGAGCAGTACTTC. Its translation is CATTTPIQGPYEQYF.